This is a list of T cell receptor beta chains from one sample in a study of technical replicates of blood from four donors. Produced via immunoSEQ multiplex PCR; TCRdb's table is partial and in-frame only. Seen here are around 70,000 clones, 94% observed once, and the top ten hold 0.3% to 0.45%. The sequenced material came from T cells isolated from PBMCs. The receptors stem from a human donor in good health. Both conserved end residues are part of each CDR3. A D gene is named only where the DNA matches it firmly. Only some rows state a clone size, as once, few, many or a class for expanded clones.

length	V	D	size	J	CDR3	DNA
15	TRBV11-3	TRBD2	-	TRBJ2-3	CASSLDQAGADTQYF	TGTGCCAGCAGCTTAGATCAAGCGGGAGCCGATACGCAGTATTTT
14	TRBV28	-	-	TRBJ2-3	CASSLGQSTDTQYF	TGTGCCAGCAGTTTAGGACAGAGCACAGATACGCAGTATTTT
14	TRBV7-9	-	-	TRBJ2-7	CASSLGTRGAEQYF	TGTGCCAGCAGCTTAGGTACCAGGGGAGCCGAGCAGTACTTC
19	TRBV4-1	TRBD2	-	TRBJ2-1	CASSRGGPLAGGPNNEQFF	TGCGCCAGCAGCCGAGGAGGACCCCTAGCGGGAGGGCCAAACAATGAGCAGTTCTTC
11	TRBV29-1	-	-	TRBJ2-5	CSVDNQGAEDF	TGCAGCGTTGATAACCAGGGCGCCGAGGACTTC
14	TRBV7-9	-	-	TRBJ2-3	CASSLERVRHTQYF	TGTGCCAGCAGCTTAGAGCGGGTGAGGCATACGCAGTATTTT
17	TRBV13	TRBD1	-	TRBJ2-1	CASSPSSQGASHNEQFF	TGTGCCAGCAGCCCGTCCTCCCAGGGGGCCTCTCACAATGAGCAGTTCTTC
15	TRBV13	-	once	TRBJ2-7	CASSLTRQGRYEQYF	TGTGCCAGCAGCTTGACTAGGCAAGGGAGGTACGAGCAGTACTTC
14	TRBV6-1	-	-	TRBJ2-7	CASMDNFSSYEQYF	TGTGCCAGCATGGACAACTTTAGCTCCTACGAGCAGTACTTC
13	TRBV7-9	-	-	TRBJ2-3	CASSQVPDDTQYF	TGTGCCAGCAGCCAAGTGCCAGATGATACGCAGTATTTT
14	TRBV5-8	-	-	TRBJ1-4	CASSFGGAEEKLFF	TGTGCCAGCAGCTTTGGGGGGGCGGAAGAAAAACTGTTTTTT
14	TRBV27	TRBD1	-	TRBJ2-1	CASSPDRGMNEQFF	TGTGCCAGCAGTCCGGACAGGGGGATGAATGAGCAGTTCTTC
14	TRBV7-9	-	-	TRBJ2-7	CASSFRGTVDEQYF	TGTGCCAGCAGCTTTAGGGGAACCGTAGACGAGCAGTACTTC
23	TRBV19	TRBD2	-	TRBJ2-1	CASSIKGLAGGSGLPSPYNEQFF	TGTGCCAGTAGTATTAAGGGACTAGCGGGAGGCTCTGGTCTACCCTCTCCCTACAATGAGCAGTTCTTC
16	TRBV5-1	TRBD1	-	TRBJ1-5	CASSLGDRHSNQPQHF	TGCGCCAGCAGCTTGGGGGACAGACATAGCAATCAGCCCCAGCATTTT
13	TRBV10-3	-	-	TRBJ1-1	CANRAGGGTEAFF	TGTGCCAATCGCGCAGGCGGAGGCACTGAAGCTTTCTTT
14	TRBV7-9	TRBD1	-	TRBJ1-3	CASSLSEGAYTIYF	TGTGCCAGCAGCTTATCAGAGGGGGCCTACACCATATATTTT
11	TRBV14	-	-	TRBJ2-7	CASSRAYEQYF	TGTGCCAGCAGTCGAGCCTACGAGCAGTACTTC
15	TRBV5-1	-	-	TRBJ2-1	CASSYLPGDYNEQFF	TGCGCCAGCAGCTACCTACCGGGAGACTACAATGAGCAGTTCTTC
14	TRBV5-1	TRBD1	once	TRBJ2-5	CASSFASGTEVQYF	TGCGCCAGCAGCTTTGCCTCGGGGACAGAGGTCCAGTACTTC
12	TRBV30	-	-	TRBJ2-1	CAWSEGYNEQFF	TGTGCCTGGAGCGAGGGCTACAATGAGCAGTTCTTC
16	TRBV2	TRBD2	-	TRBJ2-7	CASSERGGASSYEQYF	TGTGCCAGCAGTGAACGGGGAGGGGCGAGCTCCTACGAGCAGTACTTC
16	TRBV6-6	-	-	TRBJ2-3	CASSYFSGSSTDTQYF	TGTGCCAGCAGTTACTTTAGCGGTTCCAGCACAGATACGCAGTATTTT
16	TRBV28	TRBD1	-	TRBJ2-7	CASSSLGQGWAYEQYF	TGTGCCAGCAGTTCCCTCGGACAGGGGTGGGCCTACGAGCAGTACTTC
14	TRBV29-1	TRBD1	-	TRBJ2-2	CSVGGRGRTGELFF	TGCAGCGTTGGGGGTAGGGGGCGGACCGGGGAGCTGTTTTTT
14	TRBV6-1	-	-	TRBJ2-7	CASSEYEGAYEQYF	TGTGCCAGCAGTGAATATGAGGGTGCCTACGAGCAGTACTTC
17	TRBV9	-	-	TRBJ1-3	CASSVVATAASGNTIYF	TGTGCCAGCAGTGTAGTGGCAACAGCCGCCTCTGGAAACACCATATATTTT
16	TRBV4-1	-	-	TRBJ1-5	CASSQDWKQGNQPQHF	TGCGCCAGCAGCCAAGATTGGAAACAGGGTAATCAGCCCCAGCATTTT
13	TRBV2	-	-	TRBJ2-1	CASSLGTYNEQFF	TGTGCCAGCAGCCTCGGGACCTACAATGAGCAGTTCTTC
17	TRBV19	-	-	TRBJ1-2	CASSIGLLEGPNYGYTF	TGTGCCAGTAGTATAGGGCTCTTGGAGGGACCCAACTATGGCTACACCTTC
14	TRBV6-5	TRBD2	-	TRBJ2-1	CASSYSSGRNEQFF	TGTGCCAGCAGTTACTCTAGCGGGCGTAATGAGCAGTTCTTC
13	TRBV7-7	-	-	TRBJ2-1	CASSLGDYNEQFF	TGTGCTAGCAGCTTAGGCGACTACAATGAGCAGTTCTTC
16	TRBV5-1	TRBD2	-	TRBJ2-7	CASSVEGSGGSYEQYF	TGCGCCAGCAGTGTGGAAGGTAGCGGGGGCAGCTACGAGCAGTACTTC
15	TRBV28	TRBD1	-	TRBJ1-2	CASNLPGTGNYGYTF	TGTGCCAGCAACTTGCCCGGGACAGGGAACTATGGCTACACCTTC
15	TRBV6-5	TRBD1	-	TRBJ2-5	CASSYRQGLQETQYF	TGTGCCAGCAGTTATAGACAGGGGCTCCAAGAGACCCAGTACTTC
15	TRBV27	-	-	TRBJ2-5	CASSLSLGGRETQYF	TGTGCCAGCAGTTTATCGTTGGGGGGAAGAGAGACCCAGTACTTC
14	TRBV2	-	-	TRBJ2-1	CALKEGSSYNEQFF	TGTGCCTTAAAAGAAGGGAGCTCCTACAATGAGCAGTTCTTC
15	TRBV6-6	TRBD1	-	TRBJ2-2	CASRPGQGKTGELFF	TGTGCCAGCAGGCCGGGACAGGGAAAAACCGGGGAGCTGTTTTTT
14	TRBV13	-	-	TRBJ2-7	CASSLPSTTYEQYF	TGTGCCAGCAGCTTACCTAGCACCACCTACGAGCAGTACTTC
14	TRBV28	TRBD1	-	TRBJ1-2	CASSWEGGAFGYTF	TGTGCCAGCAGTTGGGAAGGGGGCGCATTTGGCTACACCTTC
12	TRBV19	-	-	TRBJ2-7	CASRAGFHEQYF	TGTGCCAGTAGGGCAGGGTTCCACGAGCAGTACTTC
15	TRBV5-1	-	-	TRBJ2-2	CASSLTSVTTGELFF	TGCGCCAGCAGCTTGACGTCAGTGACTACCGGGGAGCTGTTTTTT
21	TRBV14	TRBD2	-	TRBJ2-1	CASSQELGLAGYPSSYNEQFF	TGTGCCAGCAGCCAAGAGCTTGGACTAGCGGGATATCCTAGCTCCTACAATGAGCAGTTCTTC
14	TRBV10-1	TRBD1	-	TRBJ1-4	CASMPGQGDEKLFF	TGCGCCAGTATGCCGGGACAGGGGGATGAAAAACTGTTTTTT
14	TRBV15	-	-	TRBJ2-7	CATSRAHGAYEQYF	TGTGCCACCAGCAGAGCACACGGAGCCTACGAGCAGTACTTC
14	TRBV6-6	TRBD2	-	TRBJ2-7	CASTASGRGNEQYF	TGTGCCAGCACGGCTAGCGGGAGGGGTAACGAGCAGTACTTC